Listed here are 29 T cell receptor beta chains from one sample, sequenced in a study of T-cell reconstitution after alpha-beta-depleted transplantation in children. Using unique molecular identifiers, the investigators prepared the TCRbeta library. TCRdb redid the calling of the PCR reads with MiXCR, one entry per CDR3 protein. The repertoire holds about 500,000 distinct CDR3 sequences, 30% to 35% seen once, with about 2.3% in the top ten. The sequencing used PBMCs from the stem cell graft donor, collected from the stem cell graft. These receptors were collected from a human donor who donated a stem cell graft to a child with aplastic anemia.

The V gene is TRBV4-3, the J gene TRBJ2-2; TRBD2 is a possible D gene (5 bases). Germline loops: CDR1 LGHNA, CDR2 YSLEER. The germline V and J ends were trimmed by 3 bases and 6 bases, with 20 bases remaining between them. The CDR3 has 17 amino acids. Written as DNA, the CDR3 is TGCGCCAGCAGCCAGAGTATTGCCGGACTTGGTTCCGGGGAGCTGTTTTTT. Protein sequence: CASSQSIAGLGSGELFF.

The chain carries TRBV29-1 and TRBJ2-7; D unresolved. Germline V gene data show CDR1 as SQVTM and CDR2 as ANQGSEA. Trimming removed 7 bases from V and 0 bases from J, with 7 bases in between. The CDR3 consists of 11 residues. In DNA, the CDR3 is TGCAGCGCGTCCAGCTCCTACGAGCAGTACTTC. Its protein product is CSASSSYEQYF.

The V call is TRBV27, the J call TRBJ2-7; weak D call: TRBD1 (5 bases). The V gene lost 2 bases and the J gene lost 3 bases, with 8 bases spanning the gap. The length of the CDR3 is 13 residues. The germline V gene encodes CDR1 MNHEY and CDR2 SMNVEV (reference sequence). The CDR3 protein is CASSLRQYYEQYF. Here the CDR3 DNA reads TGTGCCAGCAGTTTACGACAGTACTACGAGCAGTACTTC.

The chain uses TRBV25-1 and TRBJ2-7; D gene unclear. The CDR3 is 14 amino acids. Germline V gene lookup returns CDR1 MGHDK and CDR2 SYGVNS. Trimming pared 1 base from V and 0 bases from J, leaving 7 bases between. This CDR3 is CASSESPSSYEQYF. The CDR3 region has the DNA TGTGCCAGCAGTGAATCCCCGAGCTCCTACGAGCAGTACTTC.

This chain uses TRBV7-9 with TRBJ2-2; TRBD2 matches at 8 bases. The CDR3 is 15 residues long. Germline CDR1 is SEHNR and CDR2 is FQNEAQ (reference sequence). V lost 7 bases to trimming and J lost 0 bases; unmatched junction nucleotides: 4. CDR3 sequence (DNA): TGTGCCAGCACCACGGGACTAGCGAACACCGGGGAGCTGTTTTTT. This gives the protein CASTTGLANTGELFF.

This clonotype was counted only a few times. The gene calls are TRBV29-1 and TRBJ1-1; tentatively, D is TRBD1 (6 bases). The CDR3 has 13 amino acids. Germline CDR1 is SQVTM and CDR2 is ANQGSEA. Trimming removed 7 bases from V and 6 bases from J, with 18 bases in between. CDR3: CSGGRGAPAEAFF. The DNA of the CDR3 is TGCAGCGGGGGCAGGGGCGCCCCGGCTGAAGCTTTCTTT.

This clonotype was counted a few times. This chain joins TRBV30 and TRBJ1-2; the D is unclear. The V and J ends lost 5 bases and 0 bases respectively, with 7 bases between them. Germline values: CDR1 GTSNPN, CDR2 SVGIG (reference sequence). The length of the CDR3 is 12 residues. CDR3 residues: CAWGGTNYGYTF. DNA for the CDR3: TGTGCCTGGGGTGGTACTAACTATGGCTACACCTTC. Together with reference TRBV30 and TRBJ1-2, the CDR3 gives the full variable domain: SQTIHQWPATLVQPVGSPLSLECTVEGTSNPNLYWYRQAAGRGLQLLFYSVGIGQISSEVPQNLSASRPQDRQFILSSKKLLLSDSGFYLCAWGGTNYGYTFGSGTRLTVV.

This chain connects TRBV30 to TRBJ2-1; possible D gene TRBD1, 5 bases. CDR3 length: 14 residues. V lost 1 base and J 2 bases, leaving 9 bases between the germline ends. Germline values: CDR1 GTSNPN, CDR2 SVGIG (reference sequence). The CDR3 nucleotides read TGTGCCTGGAGTGGCCAGGGTCCCTACAATGAGCAGTTCTTC. It specifies CAWSGQGPYNEQFF.

The chain joins TRBV25-1 to TRBJ1-2, with D perhaps matching TRBD1 (6 bases). V gave up 4 bases and J gave up 8 bases, with 14 bases separating them. Germline values: CDR1 MGHDK, CDR2 SYGVNS. The CDR3 totals 13 residues. The chain's CDR3 is CASSVGHRAGYTF. As DNA, the CDR3 is TGTGCCAGCAGTGTGGGACATCGGGCGGGCTACACCTTC.

This chain joins TRBV6-1 and TRBJ2-5; TRBD1 is a possible D gene (5 bases). V lost 5 bases and J lost 2, with 12 bases in between. In germline, CDR1 is MNHNS, CDR2 SASEGT. The CDR3 loop spans 14 amino acids. For the CDR3, the DNA is TGTGCCAGCAGTCGAAGGGGCAGTCAAGAGACCCAGTACTTC. Amino acids: CASSRRGSQETQYF.

This rearrangement joins TRBV21-1 to TRBJ2-1. TRBV21-1 is a documented pseudogene. The CDR3 consists of 16 residues. The CDR3 nucleotides are TGTGCCAGCAGCAAAGTCAGCGGGAGGACCTACAATGAGCAGTTCTTC. Protein: CASSKVSGRTYNEQFF.

This clonotype was seen more than once but under ten times. V is TRBV30 and J is TRBJ1-3; no clear D. The V end was cut by 0 bases, the J end by 0 bases, with 9 bases between. CDR1 is GTSNPN and CDR2 is SVGIG in the germline V gene (reference sequence). The CDR3 runs to 15 residues. DNA of the CDR3: TGTGCCTGGAGTGTAGGGCAGAGCTCTGGAAACACCATATATTTT. Amino acid sequence: CAWSVGQSSGNTIYF.

In this sample, this clonotype turned up a few times. The genes are TRBV6-5 and TRBJ2-2; tentative D call: TRBD1 (6 bases). This CDR3 is 15 amino acids long. Trimming took 3 bases from V and 1 from J, leaving 9 bases between them. Germline assignment: CDR1 MNHEY and CDR2 SVGAGI. CDR3: CASSYTGQNTGELFF. CDR3 coding DNA: TGTGCCAGCAGTTATACGGGACAGAACACCGGGGAGCTGTTTTTT.

The chain recombines TRBV12-3 or TRBV12-4 with TRBJ1-4; TRBD1 matches 8 bases. This CDR3 has 17 amino acids. Trimming took 6 bases from V and 0 from J; bases not matched to a gene: 9. For the CDR3, the DNA is TGTGCCAGCAGACTAGGACAGGGTCTCACAACTAATGAAAAACTGTTTTTT. As protein: CASRLGQGLTTNEKLFF.

The chain links TRBV29-1 to TRBJ2-2; D call uncertain. Germline CDR1 reads SQVTM; CDR2 reads ANQGSEA. V shed 6 bases and J shed 0 bases, with 14 bases lying between them. This CDR3 comprises 15 residues. The CDR3 DNA is TGCAGCGTATACCGCCTTAACGCGAACACCGGGGAGCTGTTTTTT. Amino acid sequence: CSVYRLNANTGELFF.

The chain has TRBV30 and TRBJ1-5; no reliable D call. Between the trimmed V and J ends, which lost 0 bases and 6 bases, there was a span of 18 bases. This CDR3 comprises 16 residues. Germline V gene lookup returns CDR1 GTSNPN and CDR2 SVGIG (reference sequence). For the CDR3, the DNA is TGTGCCTGGAGTGTTGGATTGACTCCAGCGGGTCAGCCCCAGCATTTT. Translating it yields CAWSVGLTPAGQPQHF.

This rearrangement joins TRBV12-3 or TRBV12-4 to TRBJ1-2; TRBD1 is a possible D gene (5 bases). The V end lost 9 bases, the J end lost 0 bases, and 11 bases lay between the germline ends. The CDR3 covers 13 residues. CDR3 coding DNA: TGTGCCAGTTGGGGGATAGCTAACTATGGCTACACCTTC. It encodes CASWGIANYGYTF.

This clonotype was counted many times. The chain links TRBV10-3 to TRBJ2-1; 14 bases fit TRBD2. The CDR3 loop spans 12 amino acids. Germline V gene lookup returns CDR1 ENHRY and CDR2 SYGVKD. The chain's CDR3 is CATSGRDNEQFF. Here the CDR3 DNA reads TGTGCGACTAGCGGGAGGGACAATGAGCAGTTCTTC.

The chain has TRBV5-4 and TRBJ2-1; tentative D call: TRBD2 (6 bases). This CDR3 region has 14 residues. Trimming removed 0 bases from V and 6 bases from J, with 10 bases in between. CDR1 is SGHNT, CDR2 YYREEE, per germline (reference sequence). The CDR3 spells CASSLGLVPNEQFF. CDR3 coding DNA: TGTGCCAGCAGCTTGGGACTAGTCCCCAATGAGCAGTTCTTC.

The table lists this clonotype with a few counts. The chain recombines TRBV7-9 with TRBJ2-1, with D perhaps TRBD2 (5 bases). CDR1 is SEHNR, CDR2 FQNEAQ, per germline (reference sequence). Deletions cut 4 bases from V and 6 bases from J, with 13 bases between. The length of the CDR3 is 14 residues. CDR3 bases: TGTGCCAGCAGCTCTCGGACTGGCCGCAATGAGCAGTTCTTC. Translation: CASSSRTGRNEQFF. Complete variable domain (other parts from reference TRBV7-9 and TRBJ2-1): DTGVSQNPRHKITKRGQNVTFRCDPISEHNRLYWYRQTLGQGPEFLTYFQNEAQLEKSRLLSDRFSAERPKGSFSTLEIQRTEQGDSAMYLCASSSRTGRNEQFFGPGTRLTVL.

V and J are TRBV6-2 or TRBV6-3 and TRBJ2-1; 8 bases are a match to TRBD1. CDR3 length: 23 residues. The germline V gene encodes CDR1 MNHEY and CDR2 SVGEGT. Trimming at V came to 0 bases and at J to 7 bases, leaving 29 bases not matched to a gene. CDR3 residues: CASSYSRVGAIVQGARMGNEQFF. The CDR3 nucleotides are TGTGCCAGCAGTTACTCGAGGGTTGGGGCAATCGTTCAGGGGGCGAGGATGGGGAATGAGCAGTTCTTC.

The rearrangement uses TRBV7-2 and TRBJ1-6, with D uncertain. Germline CDR1 reads SGHTA; CDR2 reads FQGNSA. Trimming removed 1 base at V and 0 bases at J, with 7 bases between. The length of the CDR3 is 16 residues. CDR3 in amino acids: CASSLVGSSYNSPLHF. CDR3 sequence (DNA): TGTGCCAGCAGCTTAGTAGGGAGCTCCTATAATTCACCCCTCCACTTT.

The chain has TRBV9 and TRBJ1-1; D uncertain. The CDR3 length is 13 residues. CDR1 is SGDLS and CDR2 is YYNGEE in the germline V gene. Trimming took off 2 bases at V and 10 bases at J, with 15 bases between the two ends. CDR3 amino acids: CASSVGFGYGAFF. The CDR3 DNA sequence: TGTGCCAGCAGCGTCGGGTTCGGGTACGGAGCTTTCTTT.

The chain joins TRBV20-1 to TRBJ2-7, with D tentatively TRBD1 (6 bases). The CDR3 covers 14 residues. Germline V gives CDR1 DFQATT, CDR2 SNEGSKA (reference sequence). V was pared by 2 bases and J by 4 bases, with 15 bases between. CDR3 bases: TGCAGTGCTAGAAAGCTCTCGCAGGGGTACGAGCAGTACTTC. This codes for CSARKLSQGYEQYF.

The table lists this clonotype with a few counts. The genes are TRBV20-1 and TRBJ2-1, with TRBD2 identical over 8 bases. Trimming removed 3 bases from V and 1 base from J; junction bases left unmatched: 2. This CDR3 has 14 residues. CDR1 DFQATT and CDR2 SNEGSKA come from the germline V gene (reference sequence). The CDR3 DNA sequence: TGCAGTGCTAGCGGGAGGGCGTCCTACAATGAGCAGTTCTTC. Amino acid sequence: CSASGRASYNEQFF.

The rearrangement uses TRBV5-1 and TRBJ2-1; TRBD1 matches 10 bases. V gave up 2 bases and J gave up 8 bases; unmatched junction bases: 7. The CDR3 is 15 amino acids. Germline loops: CDR1 SGHRS, CDR2 YFSETQ. The CDR3 DNA is TGCGCCAGCAGCTTCAACGGACAGGGGGTCGATGAGCAGTTCTTC. Protein product: CASSFNGQGVDEQFF. The full variable domain, rest sourced from reference TRBV5-1 and TRBJ2-1, is KAGVTQTPRYLIKTRGQQVTLSCSPISGHRSVSWYQQTPGQGLQFLFEYFSETQRNKGNFPGRFSGRQFSNSRSEMNVSTLELGDSALYLCASSFNGQGVDEQFFGPGTRLTVL.

About this clonotype itself: No conserved phenylalanine or tryptophan is present at the end of the CDR3, so a read error is the likely explanation. The V gene is TRBV19, the J gene TRBJ2-3, with a tentative D call TRBD2 (6 bases). CDR3 length equals 16 residues. Germline V gives CDR1 LNHDA, CDR2 SQIVND (reference sequence). Deletions cut 5 bases from V and 0 bases from J, with 15 bases between. The CDR3 DNA reads as TGTGCCAGTAGTTTGGAGGGGCGGCTAAGCACAGATACGCAGTATTTG. Translating gives CASSLEGRLSTDTQYL.

V gene TRBV5-8 combines with J gene TRBJ1-1; D ambiguous. Trimming stripped 7 bases from V and 5 bases from J, with 18 bases between. CDR1 and CDR2 from the germline V gene are SGHTS and YDEGEE. The CDR3 totals 14 residues. The CDR3 DNA is TGTGCCAGCCTGATTGGGGTCCGCGGAACTGAAGCTTTCTTT. Residues: CASLIGVRGTEAFF.

This chain links TRBV15 with TRBJ2-5; no clear D gene. The CDR3 is made up of 14 amino acids. Germline V gives CDR1 LNHNV, CDR2 YYDKDF (reference sequence). Trimming shortened V by 1 base and J by 5 bases, and 11 bases separated the two germline ends. As DNA, the CDR3 is TGTGCCACCAGCAGAGCGGGCGGTGGGGAGACCCAGTACTTC. The encoded protein is CATSRAGGGETQYF.